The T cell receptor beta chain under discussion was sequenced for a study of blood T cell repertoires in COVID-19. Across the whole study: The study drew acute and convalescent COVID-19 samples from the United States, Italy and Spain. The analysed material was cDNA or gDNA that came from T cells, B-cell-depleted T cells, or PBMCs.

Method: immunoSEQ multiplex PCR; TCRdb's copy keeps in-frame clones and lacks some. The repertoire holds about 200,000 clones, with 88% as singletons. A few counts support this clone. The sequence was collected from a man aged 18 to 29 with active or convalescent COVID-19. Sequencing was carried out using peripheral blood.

CDR3 protein: CASSRGQGATGELFF. The DNA for the CDR3 is TGTGCCAGCAGCCGCGGACAGGGGGCTACCGGGGAGCTGTTTTTT. The gene calls are TRBV3-1 (or the pseudogene TRBV3-2) and TRBJ2-2; 11 positions agree with TRBD1. The CDR3 is made up of 15 amino acids. Germline assignment: CDR1 LGHDT and CDR2 YNNKEL (reference sequence). The J segment lost 5 bases and the V segment lost 4 bases, leaving 3 bases of the junction unmatched.